The 15 T cell receptor beta chains presented below share a single source sample, sequenced in a study of molecular identifiers for immune sequencing clone quantification. TCRdb analysed the PCR reads with MiXCR anew, one entry per CDR3 protein. The table shows hundreds of thousands of distinct CDR3 sequences, with just under 20% occurring only once. Sequencing was done on a sample of naive CD8+ T cells from blood, with Jurkat cell RNA spiked in. As to subset: FACS-sorted CD8+CD4-CCR7+CD45RA+ naive T cells. The receptors stem from a human donor in good health. Some libraries in this study had Jurkat cell RNA spiked in.

There are many counts of this clonotype. The V gene is TRBV6-5, the J gene TRBJ1-3, with D unclear. This CDR3 is built from 14 residues. V lost 5 bases to trimming and J lost 0 bases, with 8 bases between them. The germline V gene encodes CDR1 MNHEY and CDR2 SVGAGI. This CDR3 is CASSADSSGNTIYF. The CDR3 DNA is TGTGCCAGCAGTGCCGATAGCTCTGGAAACACCATATATTTT.

This clonotype was detected only once. This could be a read error, since a much larger clone is one nucleotide away. The V and J genes are TRBV5-3 and TRBJ2-1, with a tentative D call TRBD2 (5 bases). TRBV5-3 is identified as an open reading frame with a role that is uncertain. This CDR3 comprises 17 residues. The CDR3 region is CASIPPRVASTNNGQFF. CDR3 bases: TGTGCCAGCATCCCTCCCCGAGTGGCTAGCACTAACAATGGGCAGTTCTTC.

The J gene is TRBJ1-1, the V gene TRBV4-1; 10 bases are a match to TRBD1. The CDR3 totals 16 residues. V dropped 3 bases and J dropped 4; count of bases not matched to a gene: 8. The germline gives CDR1 MGHRA, CDR2 YSYEKL. In DNA, the CDR3 is TGCGCCAGCAGCCACCCCGGGACAGGGGTGATCACTGAAGCTTTCTTT. Amino acid sequence: CASSHPGTGVITEAFF.

Many counts were recorded for this clonotype. This chain uses TRBV6-2 or TRBV6-3 with TRBJ2-1, with D hard to call. V was trimmed by 6 bases and J by 9 bases, leaving 12 bases between them. Germline V lookup: CDR1 MNHEY, CDR2 SVGEGT. The CDR3 spans 12 residues. CDR3 sequence (DNA): TGTGCCAGCAGAACTGCTGTACCTGAGCAGTTCTTC. It specifies CASRTAVPEQFF.

This clonotype was observed at least ten times. The gene calls are TRBV28 and TRBJ2-5; 10 nucleotides match TRBD1. The CDR3 totals 16 residues. Germline V gene sequence: CDR1 MDHEN, CDR2 SYDVKM. Trimming removed 4 bases from V and 0 bases from J; junction bases left unmatched: 5. Here the CDR3 reads CASSYRDRGNQETQYF. The CDR3 nucleotides are TGTGCCAGCAGTTACCGGGACAGGGGAAACCAAGAGACCCAGTACTTC.

Concerning this clonotype: A much larger clone is a single base away; this may be a read error. The chain employs TRBV5-6 and TRBJ2-7, with TRBD1 matching 7 bases. The CDR3 length is 13 residues. CDR1 is SGHDT and CDR2 is YYEEEE in the germline V gene. Losses at the gene ends were 4 bases for V and 9 bases for J; bases not matched to a gene: 10. The CDR3 loop reads CASSLNRGQGQYF. Written as DNA, the CDR3 is TGTGCCAGCAGCCTGAACAGGGGCCAGGGGCAGTACTTC.

On this clonotype: A much larger clone lies one base from this, so it may be a read error. The rearrangement links TRBV6-5 to TRBJ2-7, with 7 bases fitting TRBD1. The CDR3 is 13 residues long. Germline V gene sequence: CDR1 MNHEY, CDR2 SVGAGI. The chain's CDR3 is CATRDSHEYGQYF. DNA for the CDR3: TGTGCCACCAGGGACAGCCACGAGTACGGGCAGTACTTC.

There are many counts of this clonotype. The CDR3 spells CASSPGTSALDTQYF. The CDR3 region has the DNA TGTGCCAGCAGCCCCGGGACTAGCGCTCTGGATACGCAGTATTTT. The chain employs TRBV7-9 and TRBJ2-3; 10 bases agree with TRBD2. J lost 6 bases, V lost 5 bases, and 8 bases had no gene match. The length of the CDR3 is 15 residues. The germline V gene has CDR1 SEHNR and CDR2 FQNEAQ (reference sequence).

This clonotype was recorded many times. This rearrangement joins TRBV3-1 to TRBJ1-3; D not resolved. This CDR3 has 14 amino acids. CDR1 and CDR2 (germline): LGHDT, YNNKEL (reference sequence). Trimming pared 6 bases from V and 0 bases from J, leaving 9 bases between. CDR3 amino acids: CASSPGNSGNTIYF. The CDR3 region has the DNA TGTGCCAGCAGTCCAGGCAACTCTGGAAACACCATATATTTT.

In DNA form, the CDR3 reads TGCAGTGCGCTCACCCCTAGCGGTGAGAACACCGGGGAGCTGTTTTTT. It encodes CSALTPSGENTGELFF. This chain connects TRBV20-1 to TRBJ2-2; TRBD2 aligns across 7 bases. Trimming at V came to 6 bases and at J to 1 base, leaving 11 bases not matched to a gene. The V gene's germline CDR1 is DFQATT and CDR2 SNEGSKA (reference sequence). CDR3 length: 16 amino acids.

This clonotype has ten or more counts. The CDR3 protein is CASSIYGEPAFF. The DNA of the CDR3 is TGTGCCAGTAGTATTTATGGGGAACCAGCTTTCTTT. This rearrangement joins TRBV19 to TRBJ1-1; D not certain. The CDR3 is 12 amino acids. Looked up from germline, CDR1 is LNHDA and CDR2 is SQIVND (reference sequence). V lost 3 bases to trimming and J lost 10 bases, with 12 bases between them. The full variable domain, with the rest looked up from reference TRBV19 and TRBJ1-1, is DGGITQSPKYLFRKEGQNVTLSCEQNLNHDAMYWYRQDPGQGLRLIYYSQIVNDFQKGDIAEGYSVSREKKESFPLTVTSAQKNPTAFYLCASSIYGEPAFFGQGTRLTVV.

This clonotype was counted ten times or more. The chain couples TRBV20-1 to TRBJ1-1; D is possibly TRBD1 (5 bases). The CDR3 loop spans 12 amino acids. Trimming cost V 6 bases and J 0 bases, with 8 bases left between them. Germline V gene data show CDR1 as DFQATT and CDR2 as SNEGSKA (reference sequence). The CDR3 sequence is CSAETVNTEAFF. CDR3 coding DNA: TGCAGTGCAGAGACAGTGAACACTGAAGCTTTCTTT.

This clonotype has at least ten counts. V gene TRBV28 combines with J gene TRBJ2-1, with D uncertain. The CDR3 has 18 residues. The V and J ends lost 2 bases and 2 bases respectively, with 19 bases between them. Germline V gene lookup returns CDR1 MDHEN and CDR2 SYDVKM. This CDR3 is CASSLAYSTGFTYNEQFF. The CDR3 DNA sequence: TGTGCCAGCAGTTTAGCCTACTCCACTGGGTTTACCTACAATGAGCAGTTCTTC.

This chain links TRBV19 with TRBJ2-1; 9 bases fit TRBD2. This CDR3 comprises 13 residues. Germline V gene data show CDR1 as LNHDA and CDR2 as SQIVND (reference sequence). Trimming at V came to 7 bases and at J to 9 bases, leaving 7 bases not matched to a gene. The CDR3 DNA is TGTGCCAGTACTCCTAGCGGGATCAGTGAGCAGTTCTTC. This gives the protein CASTPSGISEQFF.

Many counts were recorded for this clonotype. This sequence joins TRBV21-1 and TRBJ2-4; the table names TRBD1, a call not compared with the DNA. TRBV21-1 is classified as a pseudogene. The CDR3 spans 16 residues. The CDR3 DNA sequence: TGTGCCAGCAGCAAACCCGGGAGGTTGTCCAAAAACATTCAGTACTTC. It specifies CASSKPGRLSKNIQYF.